This is a list of T cell receptor beta chains from one sample in a study of cytomegalovirus exposure and HLA in healthy donors. The repertoire was sequenced with immunoSEQ multiplex PCR; TCRdb's copy has only in-frame clones and lacks some. The table lists 55,000 to 70,000 clones, about nine tenths of them singletons, with 2% in the top ten. The sample consisted of PBMCs. These receptors were taken from a woman aged 25 to 39 in good health and CMV-seronegative. The conserved cysteine and the conserved F or W are not part of the CDR3 here. Each record gives: V gene, J gene, CDR3 protein.

TRBV10-2	TRBJ1-2	ASSEGGTLYGYT
TRBV11-3	TRBJ1-1	ASSLDQDTEAF
TRBV29-1	TRBJ2-7	SGRQSYEQY
TRBV5-5	TRBJ2-2	ASSRTSGTNTGELF
TRBV10-3	TRBJ2-1	AISDGIPNNEQF
TRBV10-1	TRBJ2-7	ASSERTSGAYEQY
TRBV5-1	TRBJ1-1	ASSLAGGQSTEAF
TRBV5-4	TRBJ2-5	ASSFLAGVETQY
TRBV7-7	-	ASSFKQGAHEQY
TRBV10-2	TRBJ1-1	ASPTGKGNTEAF
TRBV5-1	TRBJ2-3	ASSLIVAGATDTQY
TRBV13	TRBJ1-1	ASSTAGKVTEAF
TRBV21-1	TRBJ2-7	AIFGTRVHEQY
TRBV4-1	TRBJ1-1	ASSTGATEAF
TRBV19	TRBJ1-5	ASSQGSNQPQH
TRBV10-2	TRBJ1-1	ASSDGSPNTEAF
TRBV6-5	TRBJ2-2	ATKQQGTNTGELF
TRBV11-1	TRBJ2-7	ASSLGLAAYEQY